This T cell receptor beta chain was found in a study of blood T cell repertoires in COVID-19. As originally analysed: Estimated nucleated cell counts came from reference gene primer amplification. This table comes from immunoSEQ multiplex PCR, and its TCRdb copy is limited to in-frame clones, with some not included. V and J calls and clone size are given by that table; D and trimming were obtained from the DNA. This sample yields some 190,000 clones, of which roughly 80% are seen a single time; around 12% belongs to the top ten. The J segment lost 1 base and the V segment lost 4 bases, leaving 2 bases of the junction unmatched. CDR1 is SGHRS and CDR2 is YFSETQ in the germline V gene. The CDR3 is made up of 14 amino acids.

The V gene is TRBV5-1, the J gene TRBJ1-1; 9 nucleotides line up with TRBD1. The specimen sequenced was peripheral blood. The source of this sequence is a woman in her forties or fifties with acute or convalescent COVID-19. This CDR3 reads CASSPGQGNTEAFF. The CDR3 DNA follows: TGCGCCAGCAGCCCGGGACAGGGGAACACTGAAGCTTTCTTT.